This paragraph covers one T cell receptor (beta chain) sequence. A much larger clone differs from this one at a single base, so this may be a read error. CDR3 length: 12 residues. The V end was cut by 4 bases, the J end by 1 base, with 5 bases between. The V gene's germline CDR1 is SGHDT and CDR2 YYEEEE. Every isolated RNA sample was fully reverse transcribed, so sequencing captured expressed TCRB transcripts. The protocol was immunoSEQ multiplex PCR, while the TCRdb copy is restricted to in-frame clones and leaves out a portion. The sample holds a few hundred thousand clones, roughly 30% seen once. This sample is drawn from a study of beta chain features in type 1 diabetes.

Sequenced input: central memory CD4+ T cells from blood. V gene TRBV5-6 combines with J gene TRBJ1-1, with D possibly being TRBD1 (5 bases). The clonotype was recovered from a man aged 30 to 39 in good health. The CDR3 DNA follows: TGTGCCAGCAGCGGGGCGAACACTGAAGCTTTCTTT. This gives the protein CASSGANTEAFF.